This entry lists 29 T cell receptor beta chains sequenced from one sample in a study of shared T cell receptors in the human thymus. TCRdb's copy holds only in-frame clones and misses some; the assay was immunoSEQ multiplex PCR. The data contain some 640,000 clones, 80% to 90% of them singletons. This sample was shared with a second study, whose subject was human thymus T cells.

Sequencing used thymocytes. The receptors originated from a boy younger than two with a congenital heart defect.

This clone occurred a few times. The V and J genes are TRBV7-9 and TRBJ1-1; D is unclear. The V gene lost 5 bases and the J gene lost 11 bases, with 15 bases spanning the gap. The germline V gene encodes CDR1 SEHNR and CDR2 FQNEAQ (reference sequence). The CDR3 loop spans 12 amino acids. CDR3 bases: TGTGCCAGCAGCCCTCCCCCGGGTGGGGCTTTCTTT. Its translation: CASSPPPGGAFF.

In regard to this clone: Different DNA sequences within this sample yield the same CDR3. V usage is TRBV6-5 and J usage is TRBJ1-5, with 7 nucleotides matching TRBD1. CDR3 length: 14 amino acids. Germline loops: CDR1 MNHEY, CDR2 SVGAGI. Trimming removed 2 bases from V and 4 bases from J; junction bases left unmatched: 2. CDR3 residues: CASSYRTGNQPQHF. For the CDR3, the DNA is TGTGCCAGCAGTTACCGGACAGGTAATCAGCCCCAGCATTTT.

V and J are TRBV4-1 and TRBJ2-5; 8 nucleotides agree with TRBD2. CDR3 length: 16 residues. CDR1 is MGHRA, CDR2 YSYEKL, per germline. V was clipped by 1 base and J by 4 bases; unmatched bases: 8. The CDR3 protein is CASSQGISGSIETQYF. The CDR3 DNA reads as TGCGCCAGCAGCCAAGGGATCAGCGGGAGTATAGAGACCCAGTACTTC.

The CDR3 loop reads CSVGPVKGTSGIEQYF. The CDR3 DNA follows: TGCAGCGTTGGACCCGTCAAAGGGACTAGCGGGATCGAGCAGTACTTC. The V gene is TRBV29-1, the J gene TRBJ2-7, with 13 bases lining up with TRBD2. CDR1 is SQVTM, CDR2 ANQGSEA, per germline. The length of the CDR3 is 16 residues. The trim removed 4 bases at V and 6 bases at J, leaving 12 bases unmatched.

The V and J genes are TRBV4-3 and TRBJ2-1; 11 bases are a match to TRBD2. The length of the CDR3 is 22 residues. CDR1 and CDR2 from the germline V gene are LGHNA and YSLEER. The V segment lost 0 bases and the J segment 2 bases; nucleotides outside the gene matches: 18. The CDR3 protein is CASSQELMETSGIMGPYNEQFF. CDR3 bases: TGCGCCAGCAGCCAAGAACTGATGGAGACTAGCGGGATTATGGGCCCCTACAATGAGCAGTTCTTC.

The V call is TRBV5-4, the J call TRBJ1-2; D unclear. Germline CDR1 SGHNT, CDR2 YYREEE (reference sequence). CDR3 length equals 17 residues. V shed 0 bases and J shed 2 bases, with 17 bases lying between them. The CDR3 sequence is CASSLANGGPLNYGYTF. The CDR3 nucleotides are TGTGCCAGCAGCTTGGCTAACGGAGGGCCCCTGAACTATGGCTACACCTTC.

This chain joins TRBV14 and TRBJ1-4; no reliable D call. V was pared by 0 bases and J by 2 bases, with 7 bases between. The CDR3 is 15 amino acids. Per the germline V gene, CDR1 is SGHDN and CDR2 is FVKESK. CDR3 sequence: CASSQDGGTNEKLFF. Here the CDR3 DNA reads TGTGCCAGCAGCCAAGATGGAGGTACTAATGAAAAACTGTTTTTT.

The V and J genes are TRBV7-4 and TRBJ1-1; TRBD1 aligns across 7 bases. Trimming took 5 bases from V and 4 from J; bases not matched to a gene: 19. The CDR3 has 18 residues. Per germline, CDR1 SGHVT and CDR2 SQSDAQ. The DNA of the CDR3 is TGTGCCAGCAGCCCATACTGGACAGGTGCCCCCTCGGGCACTGAAGCTTTCTTT. Protein: CASSPYWTGAPSGTEAFF.

CDR3 loop: CASSPRSGRPGRTEAFF. Written as DNA, the CDR3 is TGTGCCAGCTCACCACGGTCGGGCAGGCCGGGAAGGACTGAAGCTTTCTTT. The chain links TRBV18 to TRBJ1-1; no clear D. Germline V gene sequence: CDR1 KGHSH, CDR2 LQKENI. CDR3 length: 17 residues. Between the trimmed V and J ends, which lost 1 base and 5 bases, there was a span of 20 bases.

The V gene is TRBV5-6, the J gene TRBJ1-6, with 8 bases fitting TRBD1. The CDR3 covers 17 residues. Germline CDR1 and CDR2: SGHDT and YYEEEE. After removal of 4 bases from V and 0 bases from J, the junction contained 6 bases not matched to a gene. The CDR3 region is CASSRRTGSSYNSPLHF. The CDR3 coding sequence is TGTGCCAGCAGCCGACGGACAGGGAGCTCCTATAATTCACCCCTCCACTTT.

This chain uses TRBV28 with TRBJ2-1; the match to TRBD1 covers 8 bases. CDR1 MDHEN and CDR2 SYDVKM come from the germline V gene. V lost 2 bases to trimming and J lost 16 bases; unmatched junction nucleotides: 10. The CDR3 has 13 amino acids. The CDR3 spells CASSLPPDREIFF. Here the CDR3 DNA reads TGTGCCAGCAGTTTACCCCCGGACAGGGAGATCTTCTTC.

A note on this clone: Other DNA variants within this sample encode the same CDR3. V gene TRBV28 combines with J gene TRBJ2-2, with TRBD2 matching over 10 bases. Germline V gene data show CDR1 as MDHEN and CDR2 as SYDVKM. V lost 9 bases to trimming and J lost 7 bases; unmatched junction nucleotides: 14. The CDR3 contains 16 residues. CDR3 bases: TGTGCCAGTAGTCGAAGCGGGAGGGGAAATGGCGGGGAGCTGTTTTTT. This encodes CASSRSGRGNGGELFF.

The chain uses TRBV11-2 and TRBJ2-1, with TRBD1 matching 7 bases. Germline assignment: CDR1 SGHAT and CDR2 FQNNGV. The CDR3 loop spans 16 amino acids. V shed 3 bases, J shed 7 bases, and the junction held 12 bases outside the gene matches. The CDR3 region has the DNA TGTGCCAGCAGCTTGCGAGGGGGCCAAGGGTGGAATGAGCAGTTCTTC. Translation: CASSLRGGQGWNEQFF.

This clone was observed once. The chain joins TRBV28 to TRBJ2-3; 10 bases are shared with TRBD1. V lost 6 bases to trimming and J lost 6 bases; unmatched junction nucleotides: 12. Germline V gene data show CDR1 as MDHEN and CDR2 as SYDVKM. This CDR3 region has 16 residues. CDR3 nucleotides: TGTGCCAGCAGCGAATTCCCGGACAGGGGGACGGATACGCAGTATTTT. Protein: CASSEFPDRGTDTQYF.

The chain combines TRBV2 with TRBJ1-3; 9 positions match TRBD1. V lost 7 bases to trimming and J lost 16 bases; unmatched junction nucleotides: 11. This CDR3 contains 12 residues. Germline V gives CDR1 SNHLY, CDR2 FYNNEI. The CDR3 spells CASNVEGQGSYF. Written as DNA, the CDR3 is TGTGCCAGCAATGTGGAGGGACAGGGAAGTTATTTT.

This chain uses TRBV27 with TRBJ2-7, with TRBD2 matching over 12 bases. Germline V CDR1 and CDR2: MNHEY, SMNVEV (reference sequence). The CDR3 length is 14 residues. V shed 3 bases, J shed 10 bases, and the junction held 7 bases outside the gene matches. This chain's CDR3 is CASSFLASGRAQYF. For the CDR3, the DNA is TGTGCCAGCAGTTTTTTGGCTAGCGGGAGGGCCCAGTACTTC.

The J gene is TRBJ2-1, the V gene TRBV28; 8 bases fit TRBD2. With 4 bases clipped from V and 6 bases from J, the junction kept 11 bases outside the gene matches. CDR1 is MDHEN and CDR2 is SYDVKM in the germline V gene. The CDR3 extends over 16 amino acids. CDR3 in DNA: TGTGCCAGCAGTTCTCCGGGGACTAGACTCATCAATGAGCAGTTCTTC. This translates into CASSSPGTRLINEQFF.

A few counts support this clone. This chain connects TRBV29-1 to TRBJ1-1; D perhaps matches TRBD1 (5 bases). V lost 4 bases, J lost 1 base, and 19 bases lay in between. The CDR3 length is 16 residues. Germline assignment: CDR1 SQVTM and CDR2 ANQGSEA. CDR3 DNA sequence: TGCAGCGTTGTGGTCAGGGTGGAAGTGTGGAACACTGAAGCTTTCTTT. Its protein product is CSVVVRVEVWNTEAFF.

Comments on this clone: Additional DNA sequences in this sample encode the identical CDR3. This sequence joins TRBV6-5 and TRBJ1-5; 10 nucleotides line up with TRBD1. Germline V gene lookup returns CDR1 MNHEY and CDR2 SVGAGI. The CDR3 has 14 amino acids. Losses at the gene ends were 5 bases for V and 5 bases for J; bases not matched to a gene: 3. In nucleotides, the CDR3 is TGTGCCAGCAGTCCCGGGACAGGGGATCAGCCCCAGCATTTT. Its translation is CASSPGTGDQPQHF.

This chain joins TRBV28 and TRBJ2-1; tentative D call: TRBD2 (5 bases). The CDR3 has 16 amino acids. Deletions cut 6 bases from V and 3 bases from J, with 18 bases between. The germline gives CDR1 MDHEN, CDR2 SYDVKM. The CDR3 nucleotides are TGTGCCAGCAGACGGACCTGGTTTAGCGACTACAATGAGCAGTTCTTC. It encodes CASRRTWFSDYNEQFF.

The rearrangement joins TRBV6-5 to TRBJ2-5, with 9 bases aligning to TRBD1. The J segment lost 9 bases and the V segment lost 5 bases, leaving 13 bases of the junction unmatched. The CDR3 has 15 amino acids. From germline, CDR1 is MNHEY and CDR2 SVGAGI. CDR3 nucleotides: TGTGCCAGCAGTAAACACAGACAGGGGGGGTGGGCCCAGTACTTC. It translates to CASSKHRQGGWAQYF.

The V call is TRBV7-2, the J call TRBJ2-2, with 8 bases aligning to TRBD2. V trimming: 5 bases; J trimming: 0 bases; junction bases outside the gene matches: 8. CDR1 SGHTA and CDR2 FQGNSA come from the germline V gene. CDR3 length: 17 amino acids. CDR3 in DNA: TGTGCCAGCAGCCCGGGGGGGAAACCTTCGAACACCGGGGAGCTGTTTTTT. It is translated as CASSPGGKPSNTGELFF.

The chain has TRBV6-1 and TRBJ2-7, with 8 bases lining up with TRBD1. J lost 4 bases, V lost 4 bases, and 9 bases had no gene match. The CDR3 extends over 15 amino acids. CDR1 is MNHNS and CDR2 is SASEGT in the germline V gene. As DNA, the CDR3 is TGTGCCAGCAGTGCGGAGGACAGGGACGAATACGAGCAGTACTTC. This sequence encodes CASSAEDRDEYEQYF.

This chain joins TRBV4-1 and TRBJ1-2, with 8 positions matching TRBD1. This CDR3 is built from 15 residues. CDR1 is MGHRA and CDR2 is YSYEKL in the germline V gene. Trimming at V came to 2 bases and at J to 4 bases, leaving 6 bases not matched to a gene. The chain's CDR3 is CASSQRTGRTYGYTF. The DNA of the CDR3 is TGCGCCAGCAGCCAACGGACAGGGCGGACCTATGGCTACACCTTC.

The chain has TRBV19 and TRBJ1-4; D perhaps matches TRBD1 (6 bases). This CDR3 region has 13 residues. Trimming removed 7 bases at V and 3 bases at J, with 9 bases between. The germline gives CDR1 LNHDA, CDR2 SQIVND (reference sequence). The CDR3 region is CASTPGANEKLFF. The CDR3 nucleotides are TGTGCCAGTACTCCAGGGGCTAATGAAAAACTGTTTTTT.

A note on this clone: One end of the junction is discordant with germline, which a read error may explain. The J gene is TRBJ2-5, the V gene TRBV6-5; tentative D call: TRBD2 (6 bases). The CDR3 covers 16 residues. Germline CDR1 is MNHEY and CDR2 is SVGAGI. The CDR3 region is CASSYSLASSQEAQYF. Here the CDR3 DNA reads TGTGCCAGCAGTTACAGTCTAGCGTCTAGCCAAGAGGCCCAGTACTTC.

This rearrangement joins TRBV5-4 to TRBJ2-7; maybe TRBD1 (5 bases). Germline CDR1 and CDR2: SGHNT and YYREEE (reference sequence). Deletions cut 2 bases from V and 2 bases from J, with 11 bases between. This CDR3 has 14 residues. CDR3 in DNA: TGTGCCAGCAGCTTCGGCCAGGGTACCTACGAGCAGTACTTC. This gives the protein CASSFGQGTYEQYF.

This sequence joins TRBV7-8 and TRBJ2-2; weak D call: TRBD1 (6 bases). The germline gives CDR1 SGHVS, CDR2 FQNEAQ. This CDR3 comprises 19 residues. V lost 5 bases and J 4 bases, leaving 26 bases between the germline ends. CDR3 nucleotides: TGTGCCAGCAGCCCCCTCCAGGGGTCCGTAGGTACGGGCACCGGGGAGCTGTTTTTT. Translation gives CASSPLQGSVGTGTGELFF.

This chain joins TRBV10-3 and TRBJ1-5; D is possibly TRBD1 (6 bases). V lost 10 bases and J 3 bases, leaving 10 bases between the germline ends. There are 12 residues in the CDR3. The germline V gene has CDR1 ENHRY and CDR2 SYGVKD. CDR3 DNA: TGTGCCACCGGACAGAACAATCAGCCCCAGCATTTT. Translation gives CATGQNNQPQHF.